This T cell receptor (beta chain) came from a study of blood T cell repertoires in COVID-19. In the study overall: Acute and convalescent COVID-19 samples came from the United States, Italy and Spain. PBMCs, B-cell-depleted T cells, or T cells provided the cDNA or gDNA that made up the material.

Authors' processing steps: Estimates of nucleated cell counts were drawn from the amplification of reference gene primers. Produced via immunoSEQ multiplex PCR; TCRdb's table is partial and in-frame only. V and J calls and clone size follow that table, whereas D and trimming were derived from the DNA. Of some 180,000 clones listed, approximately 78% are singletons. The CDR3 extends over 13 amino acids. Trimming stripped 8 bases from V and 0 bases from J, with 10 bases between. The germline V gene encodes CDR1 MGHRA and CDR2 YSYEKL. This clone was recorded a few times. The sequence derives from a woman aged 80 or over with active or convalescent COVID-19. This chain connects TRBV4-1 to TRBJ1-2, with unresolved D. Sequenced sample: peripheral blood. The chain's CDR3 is CASRGETNYGYTF. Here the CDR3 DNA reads TGCGCCAGCCGCGGGGAAACTAACTATGGCTACACCTTC.